The rows below give T cell receptor beta chains drawn from one sample of a study of cytomegalovirus exposure and HLA in healthy donors. TCRdb's copy holds only in-frame clones and misses some; the assay was immunoSEQ multiplex PCR. The data hold almost 90,000 clones, with less than 85% observed a single time. The specimen was PBMCs. Every receptor here comes from a man between 40 and 49 years old in good health and CMV-seropositive. CDR3s include the opening cysteine and the closing phenylalanine or tryptophan. Clone size is shown for a subset of rows, as once, few, many or a class of expanded clone.

abundance	v_gene	j_gene	CDR3aa
.	TRBV5-6	TRBJ1-2	CASSSPPIQLYGYTF
few	TRBV6-1	TRBJ2-2	CASNYGTGELFF
.	TRBV30	TRBJ2-2	CAWSVQGLTGELFF
.	TRBV19	TRBJ1-2	CASSSHRDRDVGGGGYTF
.	TRBV5-6	TRBJ2-7	CASSSPIRGLSYEQYF
.	TRBV28	TRBJ2-1	CASTPGGGGEQFF
.	TRBV5-1	TRBJ2-3	CASSLAQRGFTDTQYF
once	TRBV5-4	TRBJ2-5	CASSLGVRETQYF
.	TRBV6-5	TRBJ1-2	CASSYGQAYYGYTF
.	TRBV6-1	TRBJ1-1	CASITAGRAFF
.	TRBV25-1	TRBJ2-1	CASSVGQGYNEQFF
.	TRBV5-8	TRBJ2-3	CASSLDLGRIWDTQYF
.	TRBV7-8	TRBJ2-6	CASSEVAGANVLTF
.	TRBV7-6	TRBJ2-3	CASSFLVSDTQYF
.	TRBV12-5	TRBJ2-3	CASGWTKSTDTQYF
.	TRBV7-2	TRBJ1-2	CASSLNLLLRNSYGYTF
.	TRBV6-5	TRBJ2-5	CASSYYELETQYF
.	TRBV5-1	TRBJ2-7	CATYSGGVYPYEQYF
.	TRBV9	TRBJ1-5	CASSIVIGCGDRARDSNQPQHF
.	TRBV27	TRBJ2-3	CASTGFSTDTQYF
.	TRBV6-5	TRBJ1-1	CASSYLAGTNTEAFF
.	TRBV7-9	TRBJ2-5	CASSLTGGELTETQYF
.	TRBV13	TRBJ1-4	CASSPSRDRGIELFF
.	TRBV28	TRBJ2-3	CASSRLPSTDTQYF
.	TRBV18	TRBJ1-5	CASSPGRGDYQPQHF
.	TRBV6-1	TRBJ2-1	CASSVTPASGTEQFF
.	TRBV28	TRBJ2-4	CASSRTAAAGYIQYF
once	TRBV6-1	.	CAANRDSLYEQYF
.	TRBV7-2	TRBJ1-1	CASSLYPMGRIMNTEAFF
.	TRBV18	TRBJ2-7	CASSPDRAIEQYF
.	TRBV7-8	TRBJ2-3	CASSLAGVGTDTQYF
.	TRBV2	TRBJ2-7	CASTRNWDRLGSYEQYF
.	TRBV7-2	TRBJ2-7	CASSLAGSNSYEQYF
.	TRBV19	TRBJ2-5	CASSIDREPSAGEETQYF
.	TRBV5-1	TRBJ1-1	CASSFVADTEAFF
.	TRBV18	TRBJ2-1	CASSPWVAGGGEQFF
.	TRBV5-1	TRBJ2-1	CASSLEGWAGVGEQFF
.	TRBV4-2	TRBJ2-4	CASSQTAAGTSGKNIQYF
.	TRBV19	TRBJ2-5	CASSMGLSGYQETQYF
.	TRBV27	TRBJ2-3	CASSLTSGSPDTQYF
.	TRBV11-2	TRBJ2-7	CASSLAGAPKQYF
.	TRBV6-1	TRBJ2-7	CASSEDKGLAGGNEQYF
.	TRBV5-1	TRBJ1-1	CASSLVVQGGRMNTEAFF
.	TRBV6-1	TRBJ1-5	CASSDLNYSNQPQHF
.	TRBV5-1	TRBJ2-1	CASSPGLPPGNEQFF
.	TRBV10-1	TRBJ2-2	CASRHRRGLVRTGELFF
.	TRBV7-6	TRBJ2-3	CASSFGTDTQYF
.	TRBV18	TRBJ2-3	CASSPPWPKTDTQYF
once	TRBV6-5	TRBJ2-1	CASSRDRGANEQFF
.	TRBV18	TRBJ2-1	CASSPPSGRGDEQFF
.	TRBV27	TRBJ1-2	CASSRRTATLNYGYTF
.	TRBV28	TRBJ1-1	CASSSRGGQGVGEAFF
once	TRBV10-2	TRBJ2-5	CASSELAGGWKTQYF